A selection of T cell receptor beta chains follows, all from one sample in a study of patients and donors after allogeneic stem cell transplantation. Using its own MiXCR run on the RT-PCR reads, TCRdb lists one record per CDR3 protein. The profile covers 800,000 to 1,000,000 distinct CDR3 sequences, with about a sixth appearing a single time and 5% to 6.5% taken by the ten largest. Input material: blood, either unsorted or a sorted T cell fraction (not recorded which). The receptors were gathered from a human donor who was either an allogeneic HSCT recipient or a stem cell or donor lymphocyte infusion donor (not recorded which). It is not recorded whose cells these are; they may come from a transplant donor. CDR3s include the opening cysteine and the closing phenylalanine or tryptophan. A D gene is named only where the DNA matches it firmly. Rows give clone size only sometimes, using once, few, many, or a class for an expanded clone.

abundance,d_gene,v_gene,j_gene,CDR3aa,CDR3nt
NA,TRBD1,TRBV6-2/TRBV6-3,TRBJ2-6,CASTLDRARSGANVLTF,TGTGCCAGCACCTTGGACAGGGCAAGGTCTGGGGCCAACGTCCTGACTTTC
NA,NA,TRBV7-2,TRBJ1-6,CAGGGGPSYNSPLHF,TGTGCCGGGGGTGGGGGACCCTCCTATAATTCACCCCTCCACTTT
many,TRBD1,TRBV4-3,TRBJ1-5,CASSQGTGNRLQHF,TGCGCCAGCAGCCAAGGGACAGGGAATCGGCTCCAGCATTTT
NA,NA,TRBV9,TRBJ2-7,CASSVDPRASSYEQYF,TGTGCCAGCAGCGTAGACCCGCGAGCTTCTTCCTACGAGCAGTACTTC
NA,TRBD1,TRBV7-2,TRBJ1-6,CASSLRQGTLHF,TGTGCCAGCAGCCTACGACAGGGAACTCTCCACTTT
few,TRBD1,TRBV7-2,TRBJ2-3,CASSFRPGQGIPDTQYF,TGTGCCAGCAGTTTCCGACCGGGACAGGGCATTCCAGATACGCAGTATTTT
NA,NA,TRBV18,TRBJ1-6,CASSPRGELNSPLHF,TGTGCCAGCTCACCACGGGGGGAATTAAATTCACCCCTCCACTTT
few,TRBD2,TRBV15,TRBJ2-1,CATSRDRLAGAKGGQFF,TGTGCCACCAGCAGAGATCGACTAGCGGGAGCGAAAGGAGGGCAGTTCTTC
few,TRBD2,TRBV20-1,TRBJ2-5,CSARDGAGGRETQYF,TGCAGTGCTAGAGATGGAGCGGGGGGCCGGGAGACCCAGTACTTC
few,TRBD1,TRBV6-1,TRBJ1-4,CASSPRGRTNEKLFF,TGTGCCAGCAGTCCCAGGGGGCGGACTAATGAAAAACTGTTTTTT
NA,NA,TRBV7-8,TRBJ1-1,CASSLVPGPRNTEAFF,TGTGCCAGCAGCTTAGTACCAGGGCCCCGGAACACTGAAGCTTTCTTT
few,NA,TRBV20-1,TRBJ1-5,CSAKSSVPDSQHF,TGCAGTGCTAAGTCGAGTGTCCCGGACAGCCAGCATTTT
NA,TRBD2,TRBV5-1,TRBJ2-1,CASSSLPGGYNEQFF,TGCGCCAGCAGCTCCCTACCGGGAGGCTACAATGAGCAGTTCTTC
NA,NA,TRBV24-1,TRBJ1-1,CATSGGNTEAFF,TGTGCCACCAGTGGTGGAAACACTGAAGCTTTCTTT
few,TRBD2,TRBV9,TRBJ2-1,CASSVPGLADEQFF,TGTGCCAGCAGCGTCCCGGGACTAGCTGATGAGCAGTTCTTC
many,NA,TRBV12-3/TRBV12-4,TRBJ2-3,CASSPIRTQSTDTQYF,TGTGCCAGCAGTCCTATCCGGACCCAAAGCACAGATACGCAGTATTTT
NA,TRBD2,TRBV10-3,TRBJ2-7,CAISGGRKGLADYEQYF,TGTGCCATCAGTGGGGGGCGGAAGGGACTAGCGGACTACGAGCAGTACTTC
few,NA,TRBV6-1,TRBJ1-5,CASRQSYSNQPQHF,TGTGCCAGCAGACAGAGCTATAGCAATCAGCCCCAGCATTTT
few,TRBD1,TRBV5-1,TRBJ2-5,CASSAPTGTEQETQYF,TGCGCCAGCAGCGCGCCAACCGGGACAGAGCAAGAGACCCAGTACTTC
NA,NA,TRBV5-1,TRBJ1-1,CASSLDGSKTEAFF,TGCGCCAGCAGCTTGGACGGGTCTAAAACTGAAGCTTTCTTT
few,TRBD2,TRBV12-3/TRBV12-4,TRBJ2-1,CASNERGYNEQFF,TGTGCCAGCAACGAGCGGGGGTACAATGAGCAGTTCTTC
NA,NA,TRBV29-1,TRBJ2-5,CSVTPRRGDRYQETQYF,TGCAGCGTTACACCTAGACGAGGGGACCGGTACCAAGAGACCCAGTACTTC
NA,NA,TRBV6-5,TRBJ1-2,CASSYFGAGGYTF,TGTGCCAGCAGTTACTTTGGGGCCGGTGGCTACACCTTC
NA,TRBD2,TRBV7-7,TRBJ2-5,CASSGTSPTETQYF,TGTGCTAGCAGCGGGACTAGCCCAACGGAGACCCAGTACTTC
few,NA,TRBV3-1,TRBJ2-6,CASSAVSGANVLTF,TGTGCCAGCAGCGCAGTCTCTGGGGCCAACGTCCTGACTTTC
few,NA,TRBV5-5,TRBJ2-1,CASSLAGTRNNEQFF,TGTGCCAGCAGCTTGGCAGGGACACGCAACAATGAGCAGTTCTTC
few,TRBD1,TRBV5-1,TRBJ1-1,CASSLGIQGGTEAFF,TGCGCCAGCAGCTTGGGGATACAGGGGGGCACTGAAGCTTTCTTT